The clone carrying this TCR beta chain was observed a single time. The sample comes from a study of blood T cell repertoires in COVID-19. Study-wide context: The United States, Italy and Spain supplied acute and convalescent COVID-19 samples. T cells, B-cell-depleted T cells, or PBMCs supplied cDNA or gDNA.

Original processing methods: Amplification with reference gene primers provided the estimates of nucleated cell counts. The data were produced by immunoSEQ multiplex PCR, yet TCRdb's version contains in-frame clones alone and is incomplete. The DNA was the basis for D and trimming; V, J and clone size are from that table. The sample holds about 95,000 clones, under 90% seen once. This receptor was obtained from a woman in her 70s with acute or convalescent COVID-19. Sequencing used peripheral blood.

DNA for the CDR3: TGTGCCAGCAGCTTGCCCGCAGGGGCTAATGAAAAACTGTTTTTT. Translating gives CASSLPAGANEKLFF. This chain links TRBV5-6 with TRBJ1-4, with D tentatively TRBD1 (6 bases). Trimming removed 1 base at V and 3 bases at J, with 10 bases between. The CDR3 covers 15 residues. The germline V gene encodes CDR1 SGHDT and CDR2 YYEEEE.